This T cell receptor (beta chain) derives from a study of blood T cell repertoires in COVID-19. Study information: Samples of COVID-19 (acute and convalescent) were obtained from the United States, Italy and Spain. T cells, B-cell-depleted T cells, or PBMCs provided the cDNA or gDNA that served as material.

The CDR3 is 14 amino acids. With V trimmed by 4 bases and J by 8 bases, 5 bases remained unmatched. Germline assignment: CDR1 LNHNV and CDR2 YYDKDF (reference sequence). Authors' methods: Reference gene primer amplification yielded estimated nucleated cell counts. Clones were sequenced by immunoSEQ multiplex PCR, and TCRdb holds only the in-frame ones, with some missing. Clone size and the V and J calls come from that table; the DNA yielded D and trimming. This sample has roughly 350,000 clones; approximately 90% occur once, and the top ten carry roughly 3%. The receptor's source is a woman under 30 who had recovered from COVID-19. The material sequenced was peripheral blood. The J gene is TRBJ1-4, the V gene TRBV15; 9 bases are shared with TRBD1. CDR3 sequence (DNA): TGTGCCACCAGCAACGGACAGGGGTTGGAAAAACTGTTTTTT. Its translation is CATSNGQGLEKLFF.